This record covers a single T cell receptor beta chain. Its specific antigen is unknown. No quality values exist for individual bases; no much larger clone is one base distant. This sample is drawn from a study of blood T cell repertoires in COVID-19 (dated by TCRdb to between 2020 and 2021). In terms of the full investigation: The collaborator samples originated in the United States, Italy and Spain and spanned the acute and convalescent phases of COVID-19. The sample metadata nearly always contained a de-identified subject ID, COVID-19 status, age in years and sex. Where available, HLA class I and class II types were obtained from metadata supplied by the sample provider rather than from assay-based typing. Samples came from the ongoing ImmuneRACE study (first 160 participants) plus 1,254 subjects from 6 global collaborators. A freely available public database, intended as a resource for researchers studying the immune response to SARS-CoV-2, is where the repertoires were released. Subjects who had been exposed to COVID-19, were actively infected with it, or had recovered from it provided the deeply sampled blood TCRbeta repertoires that made up the dataset. The material from the prospective study consisted of cDNA or gDNA derived from T cells, B-cell-depleted T cells, or PBMCs.

Whole blood was collected in K2EDTA tubes by collaborating institutions according to the institutions' own protocols. For TCRbeta analysis, collaborators shipped samples as frozen whole blood, isolated PBMCs, or DNA extracted from either of those sample types. Points the paper makes about the study in general: How much clinical and demographic metadata was included differed by source and by participant, and the metadata was provided uncurated.

The immunoSEQ Assay, a bias-controlled multiplex PCR, was used to amplify TCRbeta CDR3 regions from genomic DNA. The authors' analysis ran thus. Within the assay, amplification of reference gene primers was used to estimate how many nucleated cells each sample contained. To quantify the absolute abundance of each unique TCRbeta CDR3 rearrangement, sequence reads were collapsed and filtered. For each sample, productive Simpson clonality was calculated by taking the square root of Simpson's diversity index across productive rearrangements. The immuneACCESS repertoire file appears here via TCRdb, limited to in-frame rearrangements. These files lack a portion of the clones; in checked studies, under half of the deficit traces to unresolved V genes, and the cause of the others is not known. V and J calls and clone size are copied from that table; D and trimming were computed from the DNA. For this sample there are 300,000 or so clones; 85% to 90% appear just once. The ten largest clonotypes hold roughly 3.6% of the sample.

The origin of this receptor is a woman in her forties with acute or convalescent COVID-19. The sample consisted of peripheral blood.

CDR3 region: CASSVQPPGGTGANVLTF. The sequence in DNA is TGTGCCAGCAGCGTACAGCCCCCGGGGGGAACTGGGGCCAACGTCCTGACTTTC. Here the chain combines TRBV9 and TRBJ2-6; 7 bases in the junction line up with TRBD2. Inclusive of the bounding cysteine and phenylalanine, the CDR3 is 18 residues long. Of all the DNA, just the CDR3 is kept, 54 bases in frame from base 1. Clipping removes 1 base from V and 2 bases from J, with 9 as the unmatched junction base count. Via the germline V gene, CDR1 is SGDLS and CDR2 YYNGEE.